This T cell receptor (beta chain) was recorded in a study of CD8 T cells in Susac syndrome (dated by TCRdb to the late 2010s). Looking at the study overall: Whether CD8+ T cell activation and differentiation in Susac syndrome was antigen driven was tested using repertoire sequencing.

Peripheral blood CD8+ and CD4+ T cells from healthy donors, Susac syndrome patients and multiple sclerosis patients were profiled by high-throughput TCR beta sequencing. The multiple sclerosis controls were treatment-naive patients whose relapsing-remitting disease, either stable or active, fulfilled the revised McDonald criteria. CD8+ TEMRA cells were enriched by FACS, while bulk CD8+ and CD4+ T cells were purified by magnetic negative isolation. Blood was drawn into EDTA tubes, processed within 24 hours, and PBMCs were isolated by density gradient centrifugation. PBMCs destined for TCR sequencing were cryopreserved in liquid nitrogen and later thawed in a 37 °C water bath. A purity of at least 90% was achieved for sorted or isolated CD4+, CD8+ and CD8+ TEMRA cells. RNA was extracted with the RNeasy kit and about 0.5 to 1 ug was reverse transcribed using random hexamers. The immunoSEQ multiplex PCR assay, which covers 54 Vbeta and 13 Jbeta segments, was used to amplify TCR beta CDR3 regions. Bias from PCR amplification was corrected by using a synthetic template baseline for primer optimization and for computational correction. The original pipeline was this. Reads were assigned to V, D and J genes according to IMGT and analyzed in immunoSEQ Analyzer, with only productive sequences retained. To calculate clonality, Shannon entropy was normalized by log2 of the number of productive unique sequences and then subtracted from one. For each patient and control, public and private clones were evaluated within the 100 most prevalent clones. A clone was defined as Susac-specific if it was absent from the healthy and MS cohorts, from roughly 990 published viral clones and from other ImmuneACCESS disease sequences. TCRdb trimmed the raw reads at Q25, called clones with MiXCR and kept productive beta chains. Every distinct CDR3 protein forms one entry, paired with its most common genes and DNA. TCRdb, not the original authors, processed these V and J calls. The sample table holds roughly 180,000 distinct CDR3 sequences, of which roughly 92% were seen once. The biggest ten clones account for more than 0.08% of the sample.

As concerns this clonotype: The specificity of this receptor is unknown. Per-base quality was not reported, and no clone a single base away is much larger than it.

The investigation overall reported the following: The number of individuals in the TCR sequencing and HLA analysis was acknowledged as relatively small.

Sequences were obtained from CD4+ T cells from PBMCs. The TCR was taken from a human donor with multiple sclerosis.

The CDR3 sequence is CSAPPQGTDTQYF. The DNA sequence is TGCAGTGCCCCTCCTCAGGGCACAGATACGCAGTATTTT. The sequence is built from TRBV20-1 and TRBJ2-3, with the D gene too uncertain to name. Including cysteine and phenylalanine, the CDR3 has 13 amino acids. Only the CDR3 region is kept as DNA, spanning 39 bases read in frame from base 1. V is pared back by 6 bases and J by 1 base, with 11 bases lying between the germline termini. Via the germline V gene (reference sequence), CDR1 is DFQATT and CDR2 SNEGSKA.